A selection of T cell receptor beta chains follows, all from one sample in a study of PD-L1 blockade in urothelial cancer. TCRdb's table, derived via immunoSEQ multiplex PCR, lists solely in-frame clones and lacks some. The sample shows some 79,000 clones, 82% of them seen only once. The sequencing here drew on PBMCs, taken around atezolizumab (anti-PD-L1) treatment. The source of these receptors is a man aged 65 to 85 with urothelial cancer. The CDR3 runs from the conserved cysteine through the conserved F or W.

v_call: TRBV7-2
j_call: TRBJ2-3
cdr3_aa: CASSLQETSTDTQYF

v_call: TRBV11-3
j_call: TRBJ2-7
cdr3_aa: CASSSGGSGGSYEQYF

v_call: TRBV7-2
j_call: TRBJ2-7
cdr3_aa: CASSLWGGRTYEQYF

v_call: TRBV7-2
j_call: TRBJ2-3
cdr3_aa: CASSFGGAVGTQYF

v_call: TRBV7-9
j_call: TRBJ2-5
cdr3_aa: CASSVREAQYF

v_call: TRBV18
j_call: TRBJ2-7
cdr3_aa: CASSPSGTAYEQYF

v_call: TRBV5-4
j_call: TRBJ2-5
cdr3_aa: CASSLVAGFQETQYF

v_call: TRBV6-1
j_call: TRBJ1-6
cdr3_aa: CASSKSRVESPLHF

v_call: TRBV5-1
j_call: TRBJ1-1
cdr3_aa: CASSSGVTEAFF

v_call: TRBV4-2
j_call: TRBJ1-4
cdr3_aa: CASSQDRDNEKLFF

v_call: TRBV2
j_call: TRBJ2-2
cdr3_aa: CASSVGFARGTGELFF

v_call: TRBV4-3
j_call: TRBJ1-2
cdr3_aa: CASSQDYVPGQGEWDYGYTF

v_call: TRBV2
j_call: TRBJ2-7
cdr3_aa: CASSVDRGSEQYF

v_call: TRBV25-1
j_call: TRBJ1-1
cdr3_aa: CASSLSGRREAFF

v_call: TRBV5-1
j_call: TRBJ2-3
cdr3_aa: CASTQGARTDTQYF

v_call: TRBV18
j_call: TRBJ2-7
cdr3_aa: CASSPVDREQYF

v_call: TRBV2
j_call: TRBJ2-3
cdr3_aa: CASTDRGAGDTQYF

v_call: TRBV7-2
j_call: TRBJ2-5
cdr3_aa: CASSLDPGLGGQETQYF

v_call: TRBV18
j_call: TRBJ1-1
cdr3_aa: CASSPEQGASVTEAFF

v_call: TRBV2
j_call: TRBJ2-1
cdr3_aa: CASSPLAGASLYNEQFF

v_call: TRBV5-1
j_call: TRBJ1-1
cdr3_aa: CASSPKALNTEAFF

v_call: TRBV28
j_call: TRBJ2-1
cdr3_aa: CASSPGGRSSYNEQFF

v_call: TRBV28
j_call: TRBJ2-7
cdr3_aa: CASSPAGYGYEQYF

v_call: TRBV9
j_call: TRBJ2-3
cdr3_aa: CASSVAPGTGSYTDTQYF

v_call: TRBV12-5
j_call: TRBJ1-1
cdr3_aa: CASVKAAGGWTEAFF

v_call: TRBV7-9
j_call: TRBJ1-1
cdr3_aa: CASSLDRGFEAFF

v_call: TRBV19
j_call: TRBJ2-5
cdr3_aa: CASSSWTSGGQETQYF